The TCR beta chain under discussion was sequenced for a study of OX40 agonist ivuxolimab in advanced cancers. Overall study: Patients received ivuxolimab, an agonistic anti-OX40 (CD134) antibody.

This clone has just a few counts. Antigen specificity is unknown. Other DNA sequences in this sample translate to the same CDR3. Generated by immunoSEQ multiplex PCR, the TCRdb table keeps only in-frame clones and is missing some. This sample has roughly 97,000 clones, with about 86% found just once. Study results and caveats: Some of the nonresponding patients also showed low levels of normalized T-cell clonal expansion.

The V gene lost 3 bases and the J gene lost 0 bases, with 9 bases spanning the gap. Germline CDR1 is SEHNR and CDR2 is FQNEAQ (reference sequence). CDR3 size: 14 residues. This receptor was identified in an adult with an advanced solid tumor such as melanoma, head and neck, liver or kidney cancer. Source: CD4+ or CD8+ T cells sorted from blood, taken in a trial of the OX40 agonist ivuxolimab. J is TRBJ2-7 and V is TRBV7-9, with D possibly being TRBD1 (5 bases). In DNA, the CDR3 is TGTGCCAGCAGCTTGCAGGGTGGCTCCTACGAGCAGTACTTC. It is translated as CASSLQGGSYEQYF. The variable domain in full, completed from reference TRBV7-9 and TRBJ2-7, reads DTGVSQNPRHKITKRGQNVTFRCDPISEHNRLYWYRQTLGQGPEFLTYFQNEAQLEKSRLLSDRFSAERPKGSFSTLEIQRTEQGDSAMYLCASSLQGGSYEQYFGPGTRLTVT.